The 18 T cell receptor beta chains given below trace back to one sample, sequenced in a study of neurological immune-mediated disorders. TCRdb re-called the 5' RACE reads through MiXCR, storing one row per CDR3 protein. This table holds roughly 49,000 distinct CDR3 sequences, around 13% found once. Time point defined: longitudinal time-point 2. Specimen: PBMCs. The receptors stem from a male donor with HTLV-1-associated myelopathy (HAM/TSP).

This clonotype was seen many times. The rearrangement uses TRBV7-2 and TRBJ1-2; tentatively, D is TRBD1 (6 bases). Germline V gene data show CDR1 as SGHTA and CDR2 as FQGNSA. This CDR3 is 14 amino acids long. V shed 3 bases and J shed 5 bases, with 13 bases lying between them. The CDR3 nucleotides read TGTGCCAGCAGCTTTGCGGCAGGGGCGTATGGCTACACCTTC. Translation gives CASSFAAGAYGYTF.

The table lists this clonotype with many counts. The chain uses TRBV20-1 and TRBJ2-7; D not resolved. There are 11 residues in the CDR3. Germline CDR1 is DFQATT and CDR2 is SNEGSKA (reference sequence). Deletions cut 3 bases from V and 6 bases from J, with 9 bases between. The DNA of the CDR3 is TGCAGTGCTAGCCCCCTAATCGAGCAGTACTTC. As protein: CSASPLIEQYF.

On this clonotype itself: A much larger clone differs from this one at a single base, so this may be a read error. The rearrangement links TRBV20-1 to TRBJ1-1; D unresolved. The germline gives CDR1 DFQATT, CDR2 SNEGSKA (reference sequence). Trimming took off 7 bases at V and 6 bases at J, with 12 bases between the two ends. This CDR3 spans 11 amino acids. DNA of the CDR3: TGCAGTGTCGGAATGGGTTCTGAAGCTTTCTTT. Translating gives CSVGMGSEAFF.

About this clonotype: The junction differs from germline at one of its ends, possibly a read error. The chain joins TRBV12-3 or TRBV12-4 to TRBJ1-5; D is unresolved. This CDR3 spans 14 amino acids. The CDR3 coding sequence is TGTGCCAGCAGTTTAAAAGGGAGCAATCAGCCACAGCATTTT. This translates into CASSLKGSNQPQHF.

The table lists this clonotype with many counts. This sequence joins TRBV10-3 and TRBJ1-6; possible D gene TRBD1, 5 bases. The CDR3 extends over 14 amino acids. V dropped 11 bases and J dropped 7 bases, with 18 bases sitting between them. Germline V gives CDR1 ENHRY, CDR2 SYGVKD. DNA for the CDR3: TGTGCCGTTGCCCCCGGGACTCAGAATTCACCCCTCCACTTT. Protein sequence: CAVAPGTQNSPLHF.

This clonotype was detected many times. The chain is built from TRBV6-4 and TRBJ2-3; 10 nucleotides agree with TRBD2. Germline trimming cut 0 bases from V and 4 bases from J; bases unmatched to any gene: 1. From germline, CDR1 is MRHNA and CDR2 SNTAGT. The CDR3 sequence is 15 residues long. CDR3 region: CASSDSSGGPDTQYF. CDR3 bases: TGTGCCAGCAGTGACTCTAGCGGGGGGCCAGATACGCAGTATTTT.

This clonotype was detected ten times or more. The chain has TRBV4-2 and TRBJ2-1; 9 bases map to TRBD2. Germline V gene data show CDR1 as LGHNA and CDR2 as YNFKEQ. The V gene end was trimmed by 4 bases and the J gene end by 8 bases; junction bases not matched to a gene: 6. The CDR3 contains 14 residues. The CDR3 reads CASSLGVAGDEQFF. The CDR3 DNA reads TGTGCCAGCAGCCTCGGGGTAGCGGGAGATGAGCAGTTCTTC.

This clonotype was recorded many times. In DNA form, the CDR3 reads TGTGCCAGCCTAAGGGCCCATTCTGGGGCCAACGTCCTGACTTTC. Translation: CASLRAHSGANVLTF. J is TRBJ2-6 and V is TRBV6-2 or TRBV6-3; D gene ambiguous. The CDR3 length is 15 residues. V was shortened by 8 bases and J by 1 base, with 12 bases between the two germline ends. Germline-derived CDR1 and CDR2 are MNHEY and SVGEGT.

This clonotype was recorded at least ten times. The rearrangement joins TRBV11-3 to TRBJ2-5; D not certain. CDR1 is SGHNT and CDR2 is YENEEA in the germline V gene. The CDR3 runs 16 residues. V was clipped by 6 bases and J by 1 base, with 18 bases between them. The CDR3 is CASSNKKQAIQETQYF. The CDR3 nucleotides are TGTGCCAGCAGTAATAAGAAGCAGGCTATCCAAGAGACCCAGTACTTC. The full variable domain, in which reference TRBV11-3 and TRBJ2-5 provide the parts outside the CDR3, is EAGVVQSPRYKIIEKKQPVAFWCNPISGHNTLYWYLQNLGQGPELLIRYENEEAVDDSQLPKDRFSAERLKGVDSTLKIQPAELGDSAVYLCASSNKKQAIQETQYFGPGTRLLVL.

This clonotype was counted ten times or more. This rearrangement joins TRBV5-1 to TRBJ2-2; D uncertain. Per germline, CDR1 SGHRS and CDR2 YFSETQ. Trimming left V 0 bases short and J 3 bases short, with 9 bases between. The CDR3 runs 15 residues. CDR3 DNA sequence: TGCGCCAGCAGCTTGGAAGGTTCTTACACCGGGGAGCTGTTTTTT. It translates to CASSLEGSYTGELFF.

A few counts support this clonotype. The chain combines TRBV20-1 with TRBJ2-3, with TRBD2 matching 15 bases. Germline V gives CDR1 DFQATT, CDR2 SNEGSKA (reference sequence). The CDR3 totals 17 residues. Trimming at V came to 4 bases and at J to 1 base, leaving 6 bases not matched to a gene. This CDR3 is CSAIWGTSGGRTDTQYF. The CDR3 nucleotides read TGCAGTGCTATATGGGGGACTAGCGGGGGGCGCACAGATACGCAGTATTTT.

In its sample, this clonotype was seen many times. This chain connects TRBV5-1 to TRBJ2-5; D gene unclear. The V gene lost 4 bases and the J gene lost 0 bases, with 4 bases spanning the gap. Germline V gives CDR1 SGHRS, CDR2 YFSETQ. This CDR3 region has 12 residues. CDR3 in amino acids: CASSQYQETQYF. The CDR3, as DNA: TGCGCCAGCAGCCAGTACCAAGAGACCCAGTACTTC.

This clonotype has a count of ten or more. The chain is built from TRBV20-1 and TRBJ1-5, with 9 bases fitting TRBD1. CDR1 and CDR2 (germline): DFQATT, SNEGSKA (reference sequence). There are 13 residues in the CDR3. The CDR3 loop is CSLTGGPGQPQHF. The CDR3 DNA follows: TGCAGCCTTACAGGGGGCCCGGGTCAGCCCCAGCATTTT.

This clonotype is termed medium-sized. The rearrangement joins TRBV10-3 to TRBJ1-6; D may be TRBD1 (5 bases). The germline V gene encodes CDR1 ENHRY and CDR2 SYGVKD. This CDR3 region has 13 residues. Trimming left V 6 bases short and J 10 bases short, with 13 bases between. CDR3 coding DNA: TGTGCCATCAGGGGGCAGGGAAGCTCACCCCTCCACTTT. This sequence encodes CAIRGQGSSPLHF.

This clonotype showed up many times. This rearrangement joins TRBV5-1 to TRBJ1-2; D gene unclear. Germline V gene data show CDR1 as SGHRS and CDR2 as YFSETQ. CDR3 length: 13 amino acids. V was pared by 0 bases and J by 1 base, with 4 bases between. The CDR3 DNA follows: TGCGCCAGCAGCTTGGGGATTAACTATGGCTACACCTTC. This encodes CASSLGINYGYTF.

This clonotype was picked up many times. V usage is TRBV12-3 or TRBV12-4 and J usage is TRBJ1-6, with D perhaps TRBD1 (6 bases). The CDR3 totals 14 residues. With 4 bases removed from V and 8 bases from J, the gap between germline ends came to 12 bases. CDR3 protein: CASSSGGWDSPLHF. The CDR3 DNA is TGTGCCAGCAGTTCGGGGGGCTGGGATTCACCCCTCCACTTT.

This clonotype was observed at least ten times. CDR3 loop: CSARDSGTGNTIYF. Here the CDR3 DNA reads TGCAGTGCTAGAGATTCCGGGACTGGAAACACCATATATTTT. The genes are TRBV20-1 and TRBJ1-3, with D unclear. V was trimmed by 0 bases and J by 2 bases, leaving 8 bases between them. The CDR3 is 14 residues long. Looked up from germline, CDR1 is DFQATT and CDR2 is SNEGSKA (reference sequence).

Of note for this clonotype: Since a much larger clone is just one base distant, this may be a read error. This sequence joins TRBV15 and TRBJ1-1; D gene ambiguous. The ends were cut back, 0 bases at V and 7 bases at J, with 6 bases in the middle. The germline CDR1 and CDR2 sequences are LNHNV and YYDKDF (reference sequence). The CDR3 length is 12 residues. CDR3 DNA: TGTGCCACCAGCAGAGATAGTAATGAAGCTTTCTTT. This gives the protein CATSRDSNEAFF.